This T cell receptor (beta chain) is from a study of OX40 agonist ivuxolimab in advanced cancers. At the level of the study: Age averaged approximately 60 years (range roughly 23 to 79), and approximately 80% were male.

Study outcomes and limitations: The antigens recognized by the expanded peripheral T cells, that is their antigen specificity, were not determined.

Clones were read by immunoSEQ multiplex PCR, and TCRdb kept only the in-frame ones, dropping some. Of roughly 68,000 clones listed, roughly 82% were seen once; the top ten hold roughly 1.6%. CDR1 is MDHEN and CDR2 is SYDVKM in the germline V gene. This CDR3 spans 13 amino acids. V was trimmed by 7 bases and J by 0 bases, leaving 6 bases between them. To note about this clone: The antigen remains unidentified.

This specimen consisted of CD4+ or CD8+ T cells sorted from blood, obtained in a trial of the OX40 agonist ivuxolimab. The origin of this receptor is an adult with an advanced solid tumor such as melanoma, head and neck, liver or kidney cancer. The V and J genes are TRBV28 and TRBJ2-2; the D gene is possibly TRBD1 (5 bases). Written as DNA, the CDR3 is TGTGCCAGCACGGACACGAACACCGGGGAGCTGTTTTTT. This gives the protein CASTDTNTGELFF. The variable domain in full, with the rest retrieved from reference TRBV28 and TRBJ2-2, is DVKVTQSSRYLVKRTGEKVFLECVQDMDHENMFWYRQDPGLGLRLIYFSYDVKMKEKGDIPEGYSVSREKKERFSLILESASTNQTSMYLCASTDTNTGELFFGEGSRLTVL.